Listed below are T cell receptor beta chains from one sample, sequenced in a study of response to subunit inactivated influenza vaccine. In TCRdb, the RT-PCR reads were re-called with MiXCR into one record per CDR3 protein. Here the sample spans about 650,000 distinct CDR3 sequences, roughly 15% being singletons. The sequenced sample was PBMCs from blood, obtained less than 15 days before vaccination. The source is a man between 45 and 60 years old who received an inactivated influenza vaccine. The CDR3 runs from the conserved cysteine through the conserved F or W. A D gene is named only where the DNA matches it firmly. Clone size is shown for a subset of rows, as once, few, many or a class of expanded clone.

J gene | V gene | clone size | D gene | CDR3 DNA | CDR3 protein
TRBJ2-7 | TRBV20-1 | - | - | TGCAGTGCCCCCGCGGGCCGCCTCCCTTTCGAGCAGTACTTC | CSAPAGRLPFEQYF
TRBJ2-7 | TRBV4-2 | - | - | TGTGCCAGCAGCCAAGCGAACATTAATCCCTACGAGCAGTACTTC | CASSQANINPYEQYF
TRBJ2-1 | TRBV29-1 | many | TRBD2 | TGCAGCGTTGTGCTCCAGCGGGGGCGGGGTGAGCAGTTCTTC | CSVVLQRGRGEQFF
TRBJ1-3 | TRBV5-6 | - | - | TGTGCCAGCAGCTTGGGACACGGTTATGGAAACACCATATATTTT | CASSLGHGYGNTIYF
TRBJ1-4 | TRBV7-9 | few | - | TGTGCCAGCAAGCTAGGGGCTAATGAAAAACTGTTTTTT | CASKLGANEKLFF
TRBJ2-5 | TRBV4-1 | few | - | TGCGCCAGCAGCCAAGAATTTCCGGACCAGCTCCCGGGCTGGATGGAGACCCAGTACTTC | CASSQEFPDQLPGWMETQYF
TRBJ2-3 | TRBV4-1 | few | - | TGCGCCAGCAGCCAAGTAGGGGGGCTCACAGATACGCAGTATTTT | CASSQVGGLTDTQYF
TRBJ2-1 | TRBV10-2 | - | TRBD2 | TGCGCCAGCAGACAAGCGGGAATCGGCGAGCAGTTCTTC | CASRQAGIGEQFF
TRBJ2-2 | TRBV7-6 | few | TRBD1 | TGTGCCAGCAGCTTAACCCGGGACAGATTGAACACCGGGGAGCTGTTTTTT | CASSLTRDRLNTGELFF
TRBJ2-5 | TRBV20-1 | - | - | TGCAGTGCGCTTACTACCGAGGAGCTTCTCCAAGAGACCCAGTACTTC | CSALTTEELLQETQYF
TRBJ1-2 | TRBV7-8 | few | - | TGTGCCAGCAGCCCACCGGACCTTTCCGGTAATGGCTACACCTTC | CASSPPDLSGNGYTF
TRBJ1-3 | TRBV5-1 | few | - | TGCGCCAGCAGGCTAGGGCTCTCTGGAAACACCATATATTTT | CASRLGLSGNTIYF
TRBJ2-1 | TRBV7-2 | many | TRBD1 | TGTGCCAGCAGCACTCGACAGGGGTTAAATGAGCAGTTCTTC | CASSTRQGLNEQFF
TRBJ2-1 | TRBV11-1 | - | TRBD2 | TGTGCCAGCAGCTCCACCCTATTAGCGGGGCTCCAACCCTCCAATGAGCAGTTCTTC | CASSSTLLAGLQPSNEQFF
TRBJ2-2 | TRBV24-1 | few | TRBD1 | TGTGCCACCAGGTGGACAGGGACTAACACCGGGGAGCTGTTTTTT | CATRWTGTNTGELFF
TRBJ2-5 | TRBV6-2/TRBV6-3 | few | TRBD1 | TGTGCCAGCAGTTACGGGGACAGGGGACAAGAGACCCAGTACTTC | CASSYGDRGQETQYF
TRBJ2-1 | TRBV27 | - | - | TGTGCCAGCAGTTTAGGACCGGGAGCGGTATACAATGAGCAGTTCTTC | CASSLGPGAVYNEQFF
TRBJ1-1 | TRBV7-8 | - | - | TGTGCCAGCAGCTTGCCAGGAGGGCGGAACACTGAAGCTTTCTTT | CASSLPGGRNTEAFF
TRBJ2-2 | TRBV5-1 | few | - | TGCGCCAGCAGCCCGGGACATCGGGACGCCGGGGAGCTGTTTTTT | CASSPGHRDAGELFF